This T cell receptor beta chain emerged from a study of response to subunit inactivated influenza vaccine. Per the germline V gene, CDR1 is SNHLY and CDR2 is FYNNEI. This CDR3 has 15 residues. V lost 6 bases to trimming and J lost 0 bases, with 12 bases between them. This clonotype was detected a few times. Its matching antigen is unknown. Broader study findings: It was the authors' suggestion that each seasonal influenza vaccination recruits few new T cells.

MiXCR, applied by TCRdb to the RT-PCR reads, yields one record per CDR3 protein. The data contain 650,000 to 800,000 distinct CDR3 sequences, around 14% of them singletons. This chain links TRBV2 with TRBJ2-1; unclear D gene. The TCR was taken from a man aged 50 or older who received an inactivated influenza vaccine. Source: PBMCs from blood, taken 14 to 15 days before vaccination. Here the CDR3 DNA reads TGTGCCAGCAGACTCCAGACCGGCTCCTACAATGAGCAGTTCTTC. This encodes CASRLQTGSYNEQFF.